This T cell receptor beta chain was sequenced for a study of early T cells in non-severe SARS-CoV-2 infection. About the study: Sequencing used unsorted whole-blood bulk RNA, so chains lack pairing. Overall study results and limits: Anti-spike CD8 responses were favored in VDJdb matching, and private and CD4 specificities were missed.

The CDR3 sequence is 16 residues long. Germline V gene sequence: CDR1 SGHDN, CDR2 FVKESK. V was cut by 1 base and J by 0 bases, with 13 bases left in between. Individual cDNA molecules carried attached unique molecular identifiers. TCRdb redid the calling of the 5' RACE reads with MiXCR, one entry per CDR3 protein. The sample comprises around 75,000 distinct CDR3 sequences, approximately 9.5% of which are singletons, and 5.5% to 7% rests with the top ten. Details on this clonotype: The antigen remains undetermined.

The chain is built from TRBV14 and TRBJ2-7, with D uncertain. This receptor was obtained from an adult who was a healthcare worker with PCR-confirmed SARS-CoV-2 infection or an uninfected control (not recorded which). Input material: whole blood. The CDR3 region has the DNA TGTGCCAGCAGCCAAGGAACAGCCAAGGGCTCCTACGAGCAGTACTTC. Translated, it gives CASSQGTAKGSYEQYF.